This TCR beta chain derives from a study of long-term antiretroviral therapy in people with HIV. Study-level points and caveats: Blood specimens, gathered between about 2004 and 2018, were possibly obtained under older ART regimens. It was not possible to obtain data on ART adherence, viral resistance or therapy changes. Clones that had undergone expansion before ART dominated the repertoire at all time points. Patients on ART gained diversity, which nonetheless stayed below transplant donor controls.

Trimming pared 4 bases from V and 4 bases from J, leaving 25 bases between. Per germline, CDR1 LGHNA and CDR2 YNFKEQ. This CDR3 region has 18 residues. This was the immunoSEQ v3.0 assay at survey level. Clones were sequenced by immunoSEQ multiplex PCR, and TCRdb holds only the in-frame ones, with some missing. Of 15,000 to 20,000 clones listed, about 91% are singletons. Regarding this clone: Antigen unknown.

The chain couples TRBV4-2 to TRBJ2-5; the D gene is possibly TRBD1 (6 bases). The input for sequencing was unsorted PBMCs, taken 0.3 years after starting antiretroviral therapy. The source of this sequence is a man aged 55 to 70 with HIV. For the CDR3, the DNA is TGTGCCAGCAGCCGACGCGCAGGGGATGGTATAGGTCGAGAGACCCAGTACTTC. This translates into CASSRRAGDGIGRETQYF.